These T cell receptor beta chains were read from a single sample in a study of monozygotic twins with inflammatory bowel disease. Following a re-call of the 5' RACE reads, TCRdb has one entry per CDR3 protein and lacks DNA. This table lists approximately 110,000 distinct CDR3 sequences. Sequenced material: blood. All receptors derive from a human donor with ulcerative colitis or Crohn's disease, or a healthy co-twin of an affected twin (not recorded which). Both conserved end residues are part of each CDR3.

j_call v_call cdr3_aa
TRBJ2-3 TRBV20-1 CSALEDSGADTQYF
TRBJ2-1 TRBV12-3/TRBV12-4 CASSFSGEGNEQFF
TRBJ2-1 TRBV12-5 CASGWEQGGVGEQFF
TRBJ2-5 TRBV28 CASSLWRLSGEKETQYF
TRBJ2-5 TRBV12-3/TRBV12-4 CASSLRVWETQYF
TRBJ2-2 TRBV6-5 CASSYQGVSTGELFF
TRBJ2-5 TRBV13 CASSLEGRLGETQYF
TRBJ1-1 TRBV9 CASSIGGETEAFF
TRBJ2-2 TRBV9 CASSLGAGISRGELFF
TRBJ2-4 TRBV7-3 CASSFSGSGMQYF
TRBJ1-5 TRBV12-3/TRBV12-4 CASNEQGNQPQHF
TRBJ2-3 TRBV9 CASRPQAFGPDTQYF
TRBJ2-5 TRBV3-1 CARSQDKNQGSETQYF
TRBJ2-7 TRBV7-2 CASSLAFYEQYF
TRBJ2-2 TRBV7-9 CANQWTANTGELFF
TRBJ2-2 TRBV6-1 CASRTLKDTGELFF
TRBJ1-5 TRBV12-3/TRBV12-4 CASSLGRYSNQPQHF
TRBJ2-1 TRBV5-1 CASSPAGGYNEQFF
TRBJ1-2 TRBV5-1 CASSLLYRGGVNYGYTF
TRBJ2-3 TRBV20-1 CSVWGPLSTDTQYF
TRBJ2-7 TRBV13 CASSAGTGREQYF
TRBJ2-5 TRBV6-6 CASSYSISQETQYF
TRBJ1-6 TRBV7-9 CASSLASSPLHF
TRBJ2-1 TRBV5-6 CASSLLTGPTHNEQFF
TRBJ1-1 TRBV5-1 CASSLEEGKTEAFF
TRBJ2-1 TRBV7-9 CASSPGTGVNNEQFF
TRBJ2-1 TRBV5-1 CASSSDLSSYNEQFF
TRBJ2-1 TRBV5-1 CASSLVSALYNEQFF
TRBJ2-7 TRBV20-1 CSARAHPGLAGAIHSYEQYF
TRBJ1-2 TRBV27 CASSSPGIGNYGYTF
TRBJ1-5 TRBV6-2/TRBV6-3 CASRGGGDQHQHF
TRBJ2-1 TRBV27 CASSPGLGGEQFF
TRBJ1-1 TRBV6-5 CASSYSTGEVNTEAFF
TRBJ1-5 TRBV7-9 CASRSPQGPQHF
TRBJ1-5 TRBV25-1 CASSEGSQPQHF
TRBJ2-1 TRBV7-9 CASNHKQQYNEQFF
TRBJ2-1 TRBV20-1 CSARRRTGGWNEQFF
TRBJ2-1 TRBV11-2 CASSWPPGLAGEGEQFF